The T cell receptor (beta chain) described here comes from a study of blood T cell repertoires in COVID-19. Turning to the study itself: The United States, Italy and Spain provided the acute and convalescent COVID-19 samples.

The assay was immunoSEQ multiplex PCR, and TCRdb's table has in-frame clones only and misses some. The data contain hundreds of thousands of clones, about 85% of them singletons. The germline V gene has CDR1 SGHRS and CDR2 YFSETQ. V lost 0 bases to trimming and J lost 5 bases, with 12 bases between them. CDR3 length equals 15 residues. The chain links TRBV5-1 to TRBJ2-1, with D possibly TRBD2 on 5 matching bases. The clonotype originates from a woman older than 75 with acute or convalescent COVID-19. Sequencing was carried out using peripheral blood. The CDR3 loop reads CASSLGGGRHNEQFF. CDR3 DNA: TGCGCCAGCAGCTTGGGCGGAGGTCGCCACAATGAGCAGTTCTTC.